The 4 T cell receptor beta chains reported below all come from one sample, sequenced in a study of blood T cell repertoires in COVID-19. TCRdb's table, derived via immunoSEQ multiplex PCR, lists solely in-frame clones and lacks some. The data contain around 500,000 clones, around 87% of them singletons. The sequenced sample was PBMCs or T cells enriched from blood (not recorded which). The receptors stem from a woman aged 40-49 years who had recovered from COVID-19.

V and J are TRBV6-1 and TRBJ1-1, with no clear D. The V gene lost 3 bases and the J gene lost 4 bases, with 9 bases spanning the gap. In germline, CDR1 is MNHNS, CDR2 SASEGT. The CDR3 runs to 13 residues. CDR3 nucleotides: TGTGCCAGCAGTGACGAGGGTCTCACTGAAGCTTTCTTT. Translation: CASSDEGLTEAFF.

This chain connects TRBV2 to TRBJ1-1; perhaps TRBD1 as D (6 bases). This CDR3 spans 14 amino acids. Germline V CDR1 and CDR2: SNHLY, FYNNEI. Trimming took 5 bases from V and 4 from J, leaving 14 bases between them. In DNA, the CDR3 is TGTGCCAGCAGTCCTACAGGGATGGGCACTGAAGCTTTCTTT. This encodes CASSPTGMGTEAFF.

V usage is TRBV7-8 and J usage is TRBJ1-2; maybe TRBD1 (6 bases). Germline-derived CDR1 and CDR2 are SGHVS and FQNEAQ. This CDR3 has 17 amino acids. Trimming shortened V by 4 bases and J by 3 bases, and 21 bases separated the two germline ends. CDR3 sequence (DNA): TGTGCCAGCAGCTCAGACTTCTTAGACAGGAAAGACTATGGCTACACCTTC. The encoded protein is CASSSDFLDRKDYGYTF.

The V and J genes are TRBV7-9 and TRBJ2-7, with 9 nucleotides matching TRBD1. This CDR3 comprises 14 residues. The J segment lost 5 bases and the V segment lost 4 bases, leaving 6 bases of the junction unmatched. From germline, CDR1 is SEHNR and CDR2 FQNEAQ (reference sequence). The CDR3 bases are TGTGCCAGCAGCTCCCCGGGACAGGGCGACGAGCAGTACTTC. Protein product: CASSSPGQGDEQYF.